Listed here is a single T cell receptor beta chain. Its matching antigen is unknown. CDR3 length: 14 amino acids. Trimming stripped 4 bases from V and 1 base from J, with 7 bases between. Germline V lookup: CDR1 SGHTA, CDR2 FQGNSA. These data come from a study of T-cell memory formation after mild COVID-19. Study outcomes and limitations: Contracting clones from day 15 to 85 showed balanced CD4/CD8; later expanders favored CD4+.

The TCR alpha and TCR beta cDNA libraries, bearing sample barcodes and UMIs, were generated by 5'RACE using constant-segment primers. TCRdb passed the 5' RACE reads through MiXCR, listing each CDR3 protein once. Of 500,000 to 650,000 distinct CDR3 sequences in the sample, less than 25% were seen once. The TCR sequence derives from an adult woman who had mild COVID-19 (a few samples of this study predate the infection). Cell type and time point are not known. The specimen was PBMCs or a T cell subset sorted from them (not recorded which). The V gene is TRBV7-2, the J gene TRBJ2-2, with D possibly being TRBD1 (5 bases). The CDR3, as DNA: TGTGCCAGCAGCTGGCAGGGGAACACCGGGGAGCTGTTTTTT. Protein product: CASSWQGNTGELFF.